The rows below give T cell receptor beta chains drawn from one sample of a study of shared clonotypes between healthy human individuals. Repertoires were generated with immunoSEQ multiplex PCR, while TCRdb's copy carries only in-frame clones and drops some. The table lists 2,500,000 or so clones, roughly 93% of them singletons. Sequenced: naive CD4+ T cells from PBMCs. The receptors derive from a man aged 18-30 years in good health. Some clones in this sample may be carry-over from other donors' samples. Both conserved end residues are part of each CDR3. A D gene is named only where the DNA matches it firmly. Clone size is shown for a subset of rows, as once, few, many or a class of expanded clone.

abundance	v_gene	j_gene	d_gene	CDR3nt	CDR3aa
-	TRBV6-6	TRBJ1-3	-	TGTGCCAGCACCACAGGGTCTGGAAACACCATATATTTT	CASTTGSGNTIYF
-	TRBV11-2	TRBJ1-5	-	TGTGCCAGCAGCTCTTCCGGGGCAGGGGCCAATCAGCCCCAGCATTTT	CASSSSGAGANQPQHF
few	TRBV20-1	TRBJ2-5	-	TGCAGTGCTGGGGGAGAGACCCAGTACTTC	CSAGGETQYF
few	TRBV28	TRBJ1-2	-	TGTGCCAGCAGCACAAACCTACCCTATGGCTACACCTTC	CASSTNLPYGYTF
-	TRBV10-3	TRBJ2-2	TRBD2	TGTGCCATCAGTGAGGCTAGCGGAAACACCGGGGAGCTGTTTTTT	CAISEASGNTGELFF
once	TRBV28	TRBJ1-5	TRBD1	TGTGCCAGCACCGTCCACAGGGGGATAGGGGATCAGCCCCAGCATTTT	CASTVHRGIGDQPQHF
-	TRBV7-2	TRBJ2-7	-	TGTGCCAGCAGCTTGTGGGGCGGATTCACCTACGAGCAGTACTTC	CASSLWGGFTYEQYF
-	TRBV5-1	TRBJ1-5	TRBD1	TGCGCCAGCAGCATCGACAGGGATCAGCCCCAGCATTTT	CASSIDRDQPQHF
once	TRBV14	TRBJ2-7	TRBD2	TGTGCCAGCAGCCAACTGAGCGGGGCCCTATTGGACGAGCAGTACTTC	CASSQLSGALLDEQYF
-	TRBV4-2	TRBJ2-1	TRBD2	TGTGCCAGCAGCCAGACTAGCGAAACCTTCTACAATGAGCAGTTCTTC	CASSQTSETFYNEQFF
-	TRBV19	TRBJ2-4	-	TGTGCCAGTAGTATCGACATCGCCAAAAACATTCAGTACTTC	CASSIDIAKNIQYF
-	TRBV7-3	TRBJ2-3	TRBD2	TGTGCCAGCAGCTTAGTCCCTAGCGGGAGGGATACGCAGTATTTT	CASSLVPSGRDTQYF
-	TRBV6-6	TRBJ1-1	-	TGTGCCAGCAGTTACCCTGGCCACCGGAACACTGAAGCTTTCTTT	CASSYPGHRNTEAFF
-	TRBV5-4	TRBJ2-7	-	TGTGCCAGCAGCGGGGGAGACAGATACGAGCAGTACTTC	CASSGGDRYEQYF
-	TRBV7-9	TRBJ1-4	TRBD1	TGTGCCAGCAGCTTCCGACAGGGGAGGACGGCAACTAATGAAAAACTGTTTTTT	CASSFRQGRTATNEKLFF
-	TRBV5-1	TRBJ2-1	-	TGCGCCAGCAGCTTGGGACAGGCCTACAATGAGCAGTTCTTC	CASSLGQAYNEQFF
-	TRBV5-1	TRBJ2-3	-	TGCGCCAGCAGCCTCGGGGTCGCAACGACCCAAAGAGGGTATTTT	CASSLGVATTQRGYF
-	TRBV5-4	TRBJ2-7	-	TGTGCCAGCAGCTTGGGAGAACCTGGCTACGAGCAGTACTTC	CASSLGEPGYEQYF
once	TRBV5-6	TRBJ2-3	-	TGTGCCAGCACCAAGTCGTCGGGATCTGGAGATACGCAGTATTTT	CASTKSSGSGDTQYF
once	TRBV29-1	TRBJ2-3	-	TGCAGCGCTATACTAGCCCGCACAGATACGCAGTATTTT	CSAILARTDTQYF
-	TRBV7-9	TRBJ1-1	TRBD1	TGTGCCAGCAGCGAGACAGGGGCGGTCCCTGAAGCTTTCTTT	CASSETGAVPEAFF
-	TRBV11-1	TRBJ2-4	-	TGTGCCAGCAGCCCCCTGGACAGTTTAGCCAAAAACATTCAGTACTTC	CASSPLDSLAKNIQYF
-	TRBV5-1	TRBJ1-3	-	TGCGCCAGCAGCTCATCAAGCTCTGGAAACACCATATATTTT	CASSSSSSGNTIYF
-	TRBV6-6	TRBJ1-2	-	TGTGCCAGCAGTTACCCCAGGGTGGAAAGCTATGGCTACACCTTC	CASSYPRVESYGYTF
once	TRBV10-3	TRBJ2-7	TRBD1	TGTGCCATCAGTCATAGGGGGACAGGGGGTTCCAAGGCGACCTACGAGCAGTACTTC	CAISHRGTGGSKATYEQYF
-	TRBV29-1	TRBJ1-1	-	TGCAGCGTTGAGATACAGACGAACACTGAAGCTTTCTTT	CSVEIQTNTEAFF
-	TRBV19	TRBJ2-1	-	TGTGCCAGCCCCATCCCGGGAGAGGGTTACAATGAGCAGTTCTTC	CASPIPGEGYNEQFF
-	TRBV18	TRBJ1-1	TRBD1	TGTGCCAGCTCACCGTGGGGACAGATGAACACTGAAGCTTTCTTT	CASSPWGQMNTEAFF
-	TRBV19	TRBJ1-1	-	TGTGCCAGTAGTCCGCTTTGGAACACTGAAGCTTTCTTT	CASSPLWNTEAFF
-	TRBV7-3	TRBJ2-7	-	TGTGCCAGCAGCTTCGAAAGCGGCTACGAGCAGTACTTC	CASSFESGYEQYF
-	TRBV29-1	TRBJ2-7	TRBD1	TGCAGCGTTGACCTAGACAGGGGTGAGCAGTACTTC	CSVDLDRGEQYF
-	TRBV30	TRBJ1-3	-	TGTGCCTGGAGTGTCGGGGATGGAAACACCATATATTTT	CAWSVGDGNTIYF
-	TRBV19	TRBJ2-6	-	TGTGCCAGTAGTTATGACAGGCCGAGCTCTGGGGCCAACGTCCTGACTTTC	CASSYDRPSSGANVLTF
-	TRBV5-1	TRBJ2-3	-	TGCGCCAGCAGCAGTCGACTCGACACAGATACGCAGTATTTT	CASSSRLDTDTQYF
-	TRBV19	TRBJ2-3	-	TGTGCCAGTAGTATGCCCAGGGTGTCAGATACGCAGTATTTT	CASSMPRVSDTQYF
-	TRBV30	TRBJ1-1	-	TGTGCCTGGAGCGGACAGATTTCCACTGAAGCTTTCTTT	CAWSGQISTEAFF
-	TRBV29-1	TRBJ2-7	TRBD1	TGCAGCGTTGAAAGGGCCCGGGACAGGGGGCGTGGGAGCTCCTACGAGCAGTACTTC	CSVERARDRGRGSSYEQYF
once	TRBV4-3	TRBJ2-3	TRBD1	TGCGCCAGCAGCCCTCAGGACAGGGGCTCAGATACGCAGTATTTT	CASSPQDRGSDTQYF
-	TRBV19	TRBJ1-1	-	TGTGCCAGTAGTAGGTCCCGTTTCGGTACTGAAGCTTTCTTT	CASSRSRFGTEAFF
-	TRBV19	TRBJ2-1	TRBD1	TGTGCCAGTAGTATACCAGGGGGCGCGTACAATGAGCAGTTCTTC	CASSIPGGAYNEQFF
-	TRBV19	TRBJ2-2	-	TGTGCCAGTAGTGCCCCGGGGCTTAACACCGGGGAGCTGTTTTTT	CASSAPGLNTGELFF
-	TRBV5-6	TRBJ1-2	TRBD1	TGTGCCAGCAGCTTAAGAACAGGGGGAACTCCGTATGGCTACACCTTC	CASSLRTGGTPYGYTF
-	TRBV4-3	TRBJ2-1	-	TGCGCCAGCAGCCGACGCGCTAGAGGAATCGATGAGCAGTTCTTC	CASSRRARGIDEQFF
-	TRBV10-1	TRBJ2-3	TRBD1	TGCGCCAGCAGCGACAGGGGGAGTTCAGATACGCAGTATTTT	CASSDRGSSDTQYF
-	TRBV28	TRBJ2-7	-	TGTGCCAGTACGAGCTCCTACGAGCAGTACTTC	CASTSSYEQYF
-	TRBV5-1	TRBJ2-7	TRBD2	TGCGCCAGCAGCTCGGGGGGGAACCCCTACGAGCAGTACTTC	CASSSGGNPYEQYF
-	TRBV5-1	TRBJ2-3	-	TGCGCCAGCGGCGGGCAGACTGCAGATACGCAGTATTTT	CASGGQTADTQYF
-	TRBV30	TRBJ1-2	-	TGTGCCTGGAGTCCGTATGGGGGTCATGGCTACACCTTC	CAWSPYGGHGYTF
-	TRBV2	TRBJ2-3	TRBD2	TGTGCCAGCAGACAAAGGGGACTAGCGACTGGGACAGATACGCAGTATTTT	CASRQRGLATGTDTQYF
-	TRBV9	TRBJ2-1	-	TGTGCCAGCGGGGAGCGCGACAATGAGCAGTTCTTC	CASGERDNEQFF
-	TRBV5-1	TRBJ2-3	-	TGCGCCAGCAGCTTGGGGGGAACTAGCACAGATACGCAGTATTTT	CASSLGGTSTDTQYF
-	TRBV5-1	TRBJ2-3	TRBD2	TGCGCCAGCAGCCACACTAGCGGGGGCCTCAGGGAAGATACGCAGTATTTT	CASSHTSGGLREDTQYF
-	TRBV19	TRBJ2-2	-	TGTGCCACAAAACCCGGGGCAGGGTTGGTAACCGGGGAGCTGTTTTTT	CATKPGAGLVTGELFF
-	TRBV5-1	TRBJ2-7	-	TGCGCCAGCAGCTTGGTTGGGAGAGGCACCGAGCAGTACTTC	CASSLVGRGTEQYF